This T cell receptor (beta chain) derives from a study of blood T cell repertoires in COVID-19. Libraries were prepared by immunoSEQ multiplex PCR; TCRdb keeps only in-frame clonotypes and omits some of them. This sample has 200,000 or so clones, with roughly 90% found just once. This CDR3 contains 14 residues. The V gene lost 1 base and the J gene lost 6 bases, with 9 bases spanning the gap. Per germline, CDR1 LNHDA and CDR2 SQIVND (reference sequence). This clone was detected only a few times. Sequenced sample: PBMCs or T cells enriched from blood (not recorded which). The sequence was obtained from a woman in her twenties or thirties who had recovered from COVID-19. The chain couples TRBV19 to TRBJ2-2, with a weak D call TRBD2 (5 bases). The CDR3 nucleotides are TGTGCCAGTAGTATAGGTCGAGGGCCCGGGGAGCTGTTTTTT. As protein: CASSIGRGPGELFF. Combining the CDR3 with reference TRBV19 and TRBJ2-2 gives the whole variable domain DGGITQSPKYLFRKEGQNVTLSCEQNLNHDAMYWYRQDPGQGLRLIYYSQIVNDFQKGDIAEGYSVSREKKESFPLTVTSAQKNPTAFYLCASSIGRGPGELFFGEGSRLTVL.